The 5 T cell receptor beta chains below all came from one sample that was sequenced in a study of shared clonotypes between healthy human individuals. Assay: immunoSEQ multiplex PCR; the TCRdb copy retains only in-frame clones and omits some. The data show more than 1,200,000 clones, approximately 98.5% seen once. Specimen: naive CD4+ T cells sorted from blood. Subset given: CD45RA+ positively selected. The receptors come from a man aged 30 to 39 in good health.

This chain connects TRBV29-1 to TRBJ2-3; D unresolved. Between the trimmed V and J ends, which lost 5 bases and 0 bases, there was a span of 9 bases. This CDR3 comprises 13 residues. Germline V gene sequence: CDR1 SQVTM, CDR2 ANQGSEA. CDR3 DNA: TGCAGCGTTCTAGGCAGGAGCACAGATACGCAGTATTTT. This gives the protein CSVLGRSTDTQYF.

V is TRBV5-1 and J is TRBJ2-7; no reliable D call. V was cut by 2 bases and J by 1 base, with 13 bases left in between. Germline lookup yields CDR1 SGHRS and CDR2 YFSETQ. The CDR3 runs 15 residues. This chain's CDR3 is CASSFDVPGSYEQYF. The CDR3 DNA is TGCGCCAGCAGCTTCGACGTCCCCGGGTCCTACGAGCAGTACTTC.

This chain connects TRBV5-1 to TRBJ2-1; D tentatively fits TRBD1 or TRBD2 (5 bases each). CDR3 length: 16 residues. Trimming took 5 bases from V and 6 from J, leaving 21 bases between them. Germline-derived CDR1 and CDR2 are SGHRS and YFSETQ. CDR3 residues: CASRPGPGNRGNEQFF. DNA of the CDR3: TGCGCCAGCAGACCGGGACCAGGGAACCGTGGCAATGAGCAGTTCTTC. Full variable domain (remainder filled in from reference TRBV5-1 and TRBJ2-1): KAGVTQTPRYLIKTRGQQVTLSCSPISGHRSVSWYQQTPGQGLQFLFEYFSETQRNKGNFPGRFSGRQFSNSRSEMNVSTLELGDSALYLCASRPGPGNRGNEQFFGPGTRLTVL.

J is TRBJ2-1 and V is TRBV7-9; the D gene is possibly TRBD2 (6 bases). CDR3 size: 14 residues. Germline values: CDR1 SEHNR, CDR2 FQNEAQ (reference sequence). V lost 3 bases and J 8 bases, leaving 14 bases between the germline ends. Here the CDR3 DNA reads TGTGCCAGCAGCTTTGGTAGGCGGGGCGATGAGCAGTTCTTC. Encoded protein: CASSFGRRGDEQFF.

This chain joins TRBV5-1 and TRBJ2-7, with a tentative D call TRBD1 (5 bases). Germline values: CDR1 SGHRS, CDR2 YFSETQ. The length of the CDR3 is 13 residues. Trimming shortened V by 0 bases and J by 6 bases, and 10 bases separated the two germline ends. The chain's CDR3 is CASSLELRAEQYF. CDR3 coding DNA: TGCGCCAGCAGCTTGGAGCTCAGGGCCGAGCAGTACTTC.